The rows below give T cell receptor beta chains drawn from one sample of a study of cytomegalovirus exposure and HLA in healthy donors. Here immunoSEQ multiplex PCR was the method, and the copy in TCRdb shows in-frame clones only, minus some. The repertoire consists of 250,000 to 350,000 clones, with roughly 89% occurring once and the leading ten covering around 3.7%. What was sequenced was PBMCs. The receptors originated from a man aged 35 to 55 in good health and CMV-seropositive. CDR3s include the opening cysteine and the closing phenylalanine or tryptophan. The D gene is left open where the match is weak. Clone size is stated in some rows and not others, as once, few, many or a class when expanded.

CDR3 length: 15
J gene: TRBJ2-1
V gene: TRBV9
D gene: .
clone size: .
CDR3 DNA: TGTGCCAGCAGCGCAACCGGGACTCCGGCTAATGAGCAGTTCTTC
CDR3 protein: CASSATGTPANEQFF

CDR3 length: 17
J gene: TRBJ2-7
V gene: TRBV28
D gene: .
clone size: .
CDR3 DNA: TGTGCCAGCAGTGCCATCTCCAGAAATCCGGGGTTCTACGAGCAGTACTTC
CDR3 protein: CASSAISRNPGFYEQYF

CDR3 length: 13
J gene: TRBJ1-5
V gene: TRBV2
D gene: .
clone size: few
CDR3 DNA: TGTGCCAGCAGTGAAGGGGGGGAACAGCCCCAGCATTTT
CDR3 protein: CASSEGGEQPQHF

CDR3 length: 16
J gene: TRBJ1-2
V gene: TRBV7-8
D gene: TRBD1
clone size: .
CDR3 DNA: TGTGCCAGCAGCTTTGGGACAGGGGTTGCAGGGGGTGGCTACACCTTC
CDR3 protein: CASSFGTGVAGGGYTF

CDR3 length: 16
J gene: TRBJ2-7
V gene: TRBV7-9
D gene: TRBD2
clone size: .
CDR3 DNA: TGTTCCAGCAGCTTAGCGGCGGGAGGACCCAACTACGAGCAGTACTTC
CDR3 protein: CSSSLAAGGPNYEQYF

CDR3 length: 15
J gene: TRBJ2-3
V gene: TRBV7-9
D gene: TRBD2
clone size: .
CDR3 DNA: TGTGCCAGCAGCTCCGGGACTAGCGGGGGAGATACGCAGTATTTT
CDR3 protein: CASSSGTSGGDTQYF

CDR3 length: 15
J gene: TRBJ2-3
V gene: TRBV5-1
D gene: .
clone size: .
CDR3 DNA: TGCGCCAGCAGAGGAGGCAGTTGGGGATCAGATACGCAGTATTTT
CDR3 protein: CASRGGSWGSDTQYF

CDR3 length: 15
J gene: TRBJ2-7
V gene: TRBV4-1
D gene: .
clone size: .
CDR3 DNA: TGCGCCAGCAGCCAAGATAGGGAGGAAACCTACGAGCAGTACTTC
CDR3 protein: CASSQDREETYEQYF

CDR3 length: 15
J gene: TRBJ2-7
V gene: TRBV11-2
D gene: TRBD1
clone size: .
CDR3 DNA: TGTGCCAGCAGCTTAGTTGGGACAGGGGCCGACGAGCAGTACTTC
CDR3 protein: CASSLVGTGADEQYF

CDR3 length: 17
J gene: TRBJ2-1
V gene: TRBV4-1
D gene: TRBD2
clone size: .
CDR3 DNA: TGCGCCAGCAGCCACGAACTAGCGGGAGGACCGTACAATGAGCAGTTCTTC
CDR3 protein: CASSHELAGGPYNEQFF

CDR3 length: 15
J gene: TRBJ2-1
V gene: TRBV14
D gene: TRBD2
clone size: .
CDR3 DNA: TGTGCCAGCAGCCTTAGCGGGTCCTCCTACAATGAGCAGTTCTTC
CDR3 protein: CASSLSGSSYNEQFF

CDR3 length: 14
J gene: TRBJ2-2
V gene: TRBV5-4
D gene: .
clone size: few
CDR3 DNA: TGTGCCAGCAGCTTGGGGCCGAACACCGGGGAGCTGTTTTTT
CDR3 protein: CASSLGPNTGELFF

CDR3 length: 14
J gene: TRBJ1-6
V gene: TRBV6-5
D gene: TRBD1
clone size: .
CDR3 DNA: TGTGCCAGCAGTTACTCGGACAGGGTCTCACCCCTCCACTTT
CDR3 protein: CASSYSDRVSPLHF

CDR3 length: 15
J gene: TRBJ1-1
V gene: TRBV7-2
D gene: TRBD1
clone size: .
CDR3 DNA: TGTGCCAGCAGCTTAGGGGACAGAAGATACACTGAAGCTTTCTTT
CDR3 protein: CASSLGDRRYTEAFF

CDR3 length: 14
J gene: TRBJ1-5
V gene: TRBV10-3
D gene: .
clone size: .
CDR3 DNA: TGTGCCATCAGTGAGAACAGGGATAATCAGCCCCAGCATTTT
CDR3 protein: CAISENRDNQPQHF

CDR3 length: 17
J gene: TRBJ2-7
V gene: TRBV27
D gene: TRBD1
clone size: .
CDR3 DNA: TGTGCCAGCAGTTTAAGACCAACAGGGGGCCCTACGAGGGAGCAGTACTTC
CDR3 protein: CASSLRPTGGPTREQYF

CDR3 length: 15
J gene: TRBJ2-7
V gene: TRBV11-2
D gene: TRBD2
clone size: .
CDR3 DNA: TGTGCCAGCAGCTTAGATAGCGGGAGCTCCTACGAGCAGTACTTC
CDR3 protein: CASSLDSGSSYEQYF

CDR3 length: 14
J gene: TRBJ2-3
V gene: TRBV7-3
D gene: .
clone size: .
CDR3 DNA: TGTGCCAGCAGCTTAGGGCTATCCTTTGATACGCAGTATTTT
CDR3 protein: CASSLGLSFDTQYF

CDR3 length: 19
J gene: TRBJ1-4
V gene: TRBV11-2
D gene: .
clone size: .
CDR3 DNA: TGTGCCAGCAGCTTAGGGCCCGGGGAGAAAAGAAGAGTTATTGAAAAACTGTTTTTT
CDR3 protein: CASSLGPGEKRRVIEKLFF

CDR3 length: 13
J gene: TRBJ1-6
V gene: TRBV10-3
D gene: TRBD1
clone size: .
CDR3 DNA: TGTGCCATCAGGACAGGGAATAATTCACCCCTCCACTTT
CDR3 protein: CAIRTGNNSPLHF

CDR3 length: 11
J gene: TRBJ1-5
V gene: TRBV20-1
D gene: .
clone size: .
CDR3 DNA: TGCAGTGCTAGGTCGGGTCAGCCCCAGCATTTT
CDR3 protein: CSARSGQPQHF

CDR3 length: 17
J gene: TRBJ2-3
V gene: TRBV5-6
D gene: .
clone size: .
CDR3 DNA: TGTGCCAGCAGCTTGGACGATTGGAGCGGTGAGACAGATACGCAGTATTTT
CDR3 protein: CASSLDDWSGETDTQYF

CDR3 length: 15
J gene: TRBJ1-5
V gene: TRBV19
D gene: TRBD1
clone size: once
CDR3 DNA: TGTGCCAGTAGACAGGACAGGGCGGGCAATCAGCCCCAGCATTTT
CDR3 protein: CASRQDRAGNQPQHF

CDR3 length: 16
J gene: TRBJ2-7
V gene: TRBV27
D gene: TRBD2
clone size: .
CDR3 DNA: TGTGCCAGCAGTTTCACTCCGGGACTAGCGGATAGCGAGCAGTACTTC
CDR3 protein: CASSFTPGLADSEQYF

CDR3 length: 15
J gene: TRBJ1-5
V gene: TRBV7-6
D gene: TRBD1
clone size: .
CDR3 DNA: TGTGCCAGCAGCAAATACGACAGGGGTGGACAGCCCCAGCATTTT
CDR3 protein: CASSKYDRGGQPQHF

CDR3 length: 15
J gene: TRBJ1-2
V gene: TRBV6-6
D gene: TRBD1
clone size: .
CDR3 DNA: TGTGCCAGCACCAACTCCGGACAGGGGGTAGGTGGCTACACCTTC
CDR3 protein: CASTNSGQGVGGYTF

CDR3 length: 15
J gene: TRBJ1-2
V gene: TRBV6-5
D gene: TRBD1
clone size: .
CDR3 DNA: TGTGCCAGCAGTTATGGGACAGGGGGTTCCTATGGCTACACCTTC
CDR3 protein: CASSYGTGGSYGYTF

CDR3 length: 15
J gene: TRBJ2-5
V gene: TRBV7-9
D gene: TRBD2
clone size: .
CDR3 DNA: TGTTCCAGCGCCCCCAGCGGGAGCGTCCAAGAGACCCAGTACTTC
CDR3 protein: CSSAPSGSVQETQYF

CDR3 length: 13
J gene: TRBJ2-7
V gene: TRBV30
D gene: TRBD1
clone size: .
CDR3 DNA: TGTGCCTGGAGGGACAGGGGGCGCTACGAGCAGTACTTC
CDR3 protein: CAWRDRGRYEQYF

CDR3 length: 13
J gene: TRBJ2-4
V gene: TRBV5-6
D gene: .
clone size: .
CDR3 DNA: TGTGCCAGCAGCTTAGGGGGTAGGGACATTCAGTACTTC
CDR3 protein: CASSLGGRDIQYF

CDR3 length: 14
J gene: TRBJ2-2
V gene: TRBV5-4
D gene: .
clone size: .
CDR3 DNA: TGTGCCAGCAGTCTCAAGGGGGTGACCGGGGAGCTGTTTTTT
CDR3 protein: CASSLKGVTGELFF

CDR3 length: 16
J gene: TRBJ2-1
V gene: TRBV9
D gene: TRBD1
clone size: once
CDR3 DNA: TGTGCCAGCAGCGGCTACGGGACAGGTACCCCCAATGAGCAGTTCTTC
CDR3 protein: CASSGYGTGTPNEQFF

CDR3 length: 15
J gene: TRBJ1-1
V gene: TRBV6-6
D gene: .
clone size: .
CDR3 DNA: TGTGCCAGCAGTGGGGGGACTGCCTCGAACACTGAAGCTTTCTTT
CDR3 protein: CASSGGTASNTEAFF

CDR3 length: 16
J gene: TRBJ2-1
V gene: TRBV4-1
D gene: TRBD2
clone size: .
CDR3 DNA: TGCGCCAGCAGCCAGAGAACTAGCGGGGTCTACAATGAGCAGTTCTTC
CDR3 protein: CASSQRTSGVYNEQFF